This is a list of T cell receptor beta chains from one sample in a study of somatic mutations in cytotoxic T cells in rheumatoid arthritis. The table came from immunoSEQ multiplex PCR; TCRdb's copy has only in-frame clones and leaves some out. The sample gives under 25,000 clones, around 85% of which show up once; roughly 6.9% is in the top ten. Sequencing was carried out using CD8+ T cells sorted from blood. These receptors were obtained from a woman between 40 and 55 years old with rheumatoid arthritis. Both conserved end residues are part of each CDR3. A D gene is named only where the DNA matches it firmly. Expanded clones get a size class; other rows say once, few or many, or leave the size out.

TRBJ1-2 . TRBV6-1 . 8 TGTGCCGGTCAGGGCTACACCTTC CAGQGYTF
TRBJ1-4 . TRBV5-1 . 17 TGCGCCAGCAGCTTGGAAACCGTGGTGGGGGGGAATGAAAAACTGTTTTTT CASSLETVVGGNEKLFF
TRBJ2-7 . TRBV11-2 . 13 TGTGCCAGCAGCTTCTCAGACAGCTACGAGCAGTACTTC CASSFSDSYEQYF
TRBJ2-1 TRBD1 TRBV6-6 . 15 TGTGCCAGCGGGATAACAGGGGCCTCCTACAATGAGCAGTTCTTC CASGITGASYNEQFF
TRBJ2-3 . TRBV13 . 12 TGTGCCAGCAGCCAAAGCACAGATACGCAGTATTTT CASSQSTDTQYF
TRBJ1-2 . TRBV11-2 . 13 TGTGCCAGCAGCTGGGCGACTAACTATGGCTACACCTTC CASSWATNYGYTF
TRBJ1-1 . TRBV29-1 . 12 TGCAGCGTTTCAGGGTGGAACACTGAAGCTTTCTTT CSVSGWNTEAFF
TRBJ1-1 . TRBV4-1 few 12 TGCGCCAGCAGCCAACAGGGAACTGAAGCTTTCTTT CASSQQGTEAFF
TRBJ2-1 TRBD1 TRBV16 . 15 TGTGCCAGCAGCCACCCGCCAGGGGGCCTGAATGAGCAGTTCTTC CASSHPPGGLNEQFF
TRBJ2-3 . TRBV21-1 . 19 TGTGCCAGCAGCAAAGGGCCTAGCAGTCGCAGGGGGCGGGCAGATACGCAGTATTTT CASSKGPSSRRGRADTQYF
TRBJ1-1 . TRBV6-5 . 12 TGTGCCAGCGGGGGCGGTAGCGCTGAAGCTTTCTTT CASGGGSAEAFF
TRBJ2-4 . TRBV7-9 once 13 TGTGCCAGCAGCCCCTCAGTTAAAAACATTCAGTACTTC CASSPSVKNIQYF
TRBJ2-7 TRBD1 TRBV19 . 14 TGTGCCAGTAGTCCAGGGACAGGGCCCTACGAGCAGTACTTC CASSPGTGPYEQYF
TRBJ2-7 TRBD1 TRBV7-9 . 15 TGTGCCAGCAGCCCCGGACAGGACAACCCCTACGAGCAGTACTTC CASSPGQDNPYEQYF
TRBJ2-5 TRBD2 TRBV4-2 . 19 TGTGCCAGCAGCCAAGCCCCGGTGGGTTCTAGCGGGATACAAGAGACCCAGTACTTC CASSQAPVGSSGIQETQYF
TRBJ2-1 TRBD2 TRBV27 . 17 TGTGCCAGCAGACCCCAATTGGGACTAGCGGGAGTCAATGAGCAGTTCTTC CASRPQLGLAGVNEQFF
TRBJ2-1 TRBD2 TRBV5-6 . 16 TGTGCCAGCAGCCCGATGACTAGCGGGAATTACAATGAGCAGTTCTTC CASSPMTSGNYNEQFF
TRBJ2-3 TRBD2 TRBV2 . 14 TGTGCCAGCAGTGTAGCGGGAGAGACAGATACGCAGTATTTT CASSVAGETDTQYF
TRBJ1-2 . TRBV27 . 13 TGTGCCAGCAGTTCCTCGGTTTCGTTGGGCTACACCTTC CASSSSVSLGYTF
TRBJ2-5 . TRBV5-6 . 15 TGTGCCAGCAGCTTGGGTGGGGCATCCCAAGAGACCCAGTACTTC CASSLGGASQETQYF
TRBJ2-6 . TRBV2 . 16 TGTGCCACTCTCCACCTACAGAGCTCTGGGGCCAACGTCCTGACTTTC CATLHLQSSGANVLTF
TRBJ2-1 TRBD1 TRBV27 once 12 TGTGCCAGCTCCGCAGGGGGCAATGAGCAGTTCTTC CASSAGGNEQFF
TRBJ1-6 TRBD1 TRBV7-9 . 18 TGTGCCAGCAGCCTGGGGACAGCCGGGACCTCCTATAATTCACCCCTCCACTTT CASSLGTAGTSYNSPLHF